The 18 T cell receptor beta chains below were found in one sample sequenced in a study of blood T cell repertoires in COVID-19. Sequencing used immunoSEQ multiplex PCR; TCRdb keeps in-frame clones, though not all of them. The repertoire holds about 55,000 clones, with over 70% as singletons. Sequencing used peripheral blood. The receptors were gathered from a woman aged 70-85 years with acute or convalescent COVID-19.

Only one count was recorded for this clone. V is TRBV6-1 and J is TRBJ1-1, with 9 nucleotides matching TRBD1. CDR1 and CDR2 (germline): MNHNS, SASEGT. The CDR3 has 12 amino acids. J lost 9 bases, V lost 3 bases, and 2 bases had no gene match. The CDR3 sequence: CASSDGQGKAFF. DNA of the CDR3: TGTGCCAGCAGTGACGGACAGGGGAAAGCTTTCTTT.

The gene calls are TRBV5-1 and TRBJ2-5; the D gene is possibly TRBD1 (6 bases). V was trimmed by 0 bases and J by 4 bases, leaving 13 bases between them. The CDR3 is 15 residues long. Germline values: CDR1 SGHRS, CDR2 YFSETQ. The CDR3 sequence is CASSLAHRVGETQYF. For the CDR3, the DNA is TGCGCCAGCAGCTTGGCCCACAGGGTAGGAGAGACCCAGTACTTC.

CDR3 loop: CASSLAGTGSTDTQYF. The CDR3, as DNA: TGTGCCAGCAGCTTAGCAGGGACAGGAAGCACAGATACGCAGTATTTT. V and J are TRBV7-9 and TRBJ2-3; 8 positions match TRBD1. The CDR3 covers 16 residues. The germline V gene has CDR1 SEHNR and CDR2 FQNEAQ (reference sequence). With 0 bases clipped from V and 0 bases from J, the junction kept 2 bases outside the gene matches.

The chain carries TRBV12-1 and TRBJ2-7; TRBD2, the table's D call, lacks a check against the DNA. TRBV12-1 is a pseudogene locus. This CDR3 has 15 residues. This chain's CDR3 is CASSPGGFTSYEQYV. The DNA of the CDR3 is TGTGCCAGCAGCCCCGGCGGGTTCACATCCTACGAGCAGTACGTC.

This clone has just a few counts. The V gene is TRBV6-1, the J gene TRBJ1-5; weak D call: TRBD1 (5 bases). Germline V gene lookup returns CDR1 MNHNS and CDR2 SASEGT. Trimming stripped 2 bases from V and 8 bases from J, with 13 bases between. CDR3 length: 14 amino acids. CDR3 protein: CASSEQGMHKPQHF. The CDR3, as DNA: TGTGCCAGCAGTGAACAGGGAATGCATAAGCCCCAGCATTTT.

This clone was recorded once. CDR3 coding DNA: TGTGCCAGCAGCATCCGGGACTCGCGCACCGGGGAGCTGTTTTTT. Its translation is CASSIRDSRTGELFF. The V gene is TRBV5-5, the J gene TRBJ2-2, with D possibly being TRBD2 (6 bases). The length of the CDR3 is 15 residues. V was pared by 4 bases and J by 4 bases, with 14 bases between. Germline CDR1 and CDR2: SGHKS and YYEKEE (reference sequence).

The CDR3 sequence is CASSSGWITEAFF. For the CDR3, the DNA is TGTGCCAGCAGTTCAGGGTGGATCACTGAAGCTTTCTTT. V gene TRBV12-3 or TRBV12-4 combines with J gene TRBJ1-1; possible D gene TRBD1, 5 bases. The V and J ends lost 4 bases and 4 bases respectively, with 10 bases between them. The CDR3 length is 13 residues.

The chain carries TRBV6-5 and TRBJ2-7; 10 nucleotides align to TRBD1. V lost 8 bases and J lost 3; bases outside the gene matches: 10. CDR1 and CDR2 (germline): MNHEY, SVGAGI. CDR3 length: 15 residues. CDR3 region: CASFRDRGVGYEQYV. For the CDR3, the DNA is TGTGCCAGCTTCCGGGACAGGGGTGTAGGCTACGAGCAGTACGTC.

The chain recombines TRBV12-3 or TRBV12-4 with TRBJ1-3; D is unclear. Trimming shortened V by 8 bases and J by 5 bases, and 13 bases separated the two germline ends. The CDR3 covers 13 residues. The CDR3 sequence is CASRTGLRNTIYF. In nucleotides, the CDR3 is TGTGCCAGCCGGACCGGACTCCGAAACACCATATATTTT.

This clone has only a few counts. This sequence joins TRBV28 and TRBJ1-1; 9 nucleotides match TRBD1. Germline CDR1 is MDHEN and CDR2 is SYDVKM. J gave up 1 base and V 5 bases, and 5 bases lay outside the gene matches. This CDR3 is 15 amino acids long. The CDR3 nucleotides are TGTGCCAGCAGTCCACAGGGGGCGCGGAACACTGAAGCTTTCTTT. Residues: CASSPQGARNTEAFF.

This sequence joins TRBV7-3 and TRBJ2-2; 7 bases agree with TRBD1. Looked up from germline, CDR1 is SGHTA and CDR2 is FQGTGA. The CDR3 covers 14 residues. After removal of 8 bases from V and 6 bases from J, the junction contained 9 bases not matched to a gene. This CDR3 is CASGRPGGSGELFF. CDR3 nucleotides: TGTGCCAGCGGGCGGCCAGGGGGTTCCGGGGAGCTGTTTTTT. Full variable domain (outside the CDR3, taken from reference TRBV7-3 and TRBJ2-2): GAGVSQTPSNKVTEKGKYVELRCDPISGHTALYWYRQSLGQGPEFLIYFQGTGAADDSGLPNDRFFAVRPEGSVSTLKIQRTERGDSAVYLCASGRPGGSGELFFGEGSRLTVL.

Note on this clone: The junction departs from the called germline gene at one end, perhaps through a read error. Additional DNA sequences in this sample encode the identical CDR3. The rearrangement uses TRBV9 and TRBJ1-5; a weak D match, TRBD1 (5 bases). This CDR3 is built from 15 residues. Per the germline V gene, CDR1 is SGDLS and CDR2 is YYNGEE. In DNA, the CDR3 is TGTGCCAGCAGCCCTCGGGACTTACGCAATCAGCCCCAACATTTT. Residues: CASSPRDLRNQPQHF.

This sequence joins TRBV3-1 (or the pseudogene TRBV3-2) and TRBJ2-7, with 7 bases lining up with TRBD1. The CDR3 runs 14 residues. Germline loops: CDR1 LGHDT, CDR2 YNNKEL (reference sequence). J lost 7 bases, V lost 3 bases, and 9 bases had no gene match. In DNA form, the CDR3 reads TGTGCCAGCAGCCACGGGACAGACGCGTGGGAGCAGTACTTC. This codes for CASSHGTDAWEQYF.

Here the CDR3 DNA reads TGCAGCGTTGGCCAGGGGGTGAACACTGAAGCTTTCTTT. The encoded protein is CSVGQGVNTEAFF. The gene calls are TRBV29-1 and TRBJ1-1; 7 nucleotides align to TRBD1. V shed 4 bases, J shed 0 bases, and the junction held 2 bases outside the gene matches. Germline V CDR1 and CDR2: SQVTM, ANQGSEA. The CDR3 contains 13 residues.

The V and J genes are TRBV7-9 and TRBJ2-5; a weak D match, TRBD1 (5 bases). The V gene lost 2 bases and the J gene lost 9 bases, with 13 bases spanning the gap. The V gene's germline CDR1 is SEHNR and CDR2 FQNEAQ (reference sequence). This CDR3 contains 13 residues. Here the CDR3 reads CASSLYSGMSQYF. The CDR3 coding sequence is TGTGCCAGCAGCTTATATTCAGGGATGTCCCAGTACTTC.

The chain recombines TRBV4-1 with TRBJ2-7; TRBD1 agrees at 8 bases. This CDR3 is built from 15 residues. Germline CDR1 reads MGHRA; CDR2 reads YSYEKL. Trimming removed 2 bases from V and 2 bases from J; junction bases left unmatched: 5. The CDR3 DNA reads TGCGCCAGCAGCCAACCGGGACAGGCAACCTACGAGCAGTACTTC. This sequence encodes CASSQPGQATYEQYF.

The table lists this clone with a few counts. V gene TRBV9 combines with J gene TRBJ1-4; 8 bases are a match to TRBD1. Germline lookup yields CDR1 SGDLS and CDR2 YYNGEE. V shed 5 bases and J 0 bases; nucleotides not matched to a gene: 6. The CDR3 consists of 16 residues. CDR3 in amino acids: CASSRQGFSTNEKLFF. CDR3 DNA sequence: TGTGCCAGCAGTAGACAGGGGTTCTCAACTAATGAAAAACTGTTTTTT.

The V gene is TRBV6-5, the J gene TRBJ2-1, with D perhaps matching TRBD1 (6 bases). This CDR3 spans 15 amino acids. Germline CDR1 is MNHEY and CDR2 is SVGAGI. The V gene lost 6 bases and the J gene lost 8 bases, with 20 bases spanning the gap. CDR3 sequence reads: CASRTAVGAVDEQFF. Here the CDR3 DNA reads TGTGCCAGCAGGACGGCGGTGGGGGCCGTCGATGAGCAGTTCTTC.